These T cell receptor beta chains were read from a single sample in a study of PD-L1 blockade in urothelial cancer. Sequencing was performed with immunoSEQ multiplex PCR; in TCRdb, only in-frame clones are kept and a portion is missing. The sample lists 40,000 to 55,000 clones; over 70% were seen once. Sample: PBMCs, taken around atezolizumab (anti-PD-L1) treatment. Receptors originate from a man between 40 and 49 years old with urothelial cancer. Each CDR3 is given without its conserved first and last residue.

j_call: TRBJ1-2
cdr3_length: 13
v_call: TRBV19
cdr3_aa: ASSTWDRSNYGYT

j_call: TRBJ2-1
cdr3_length: 14
v_call: TRBV5-5
cdr3_aa: ASSTGPGQENNEQF

j_call: TRBJ2-1
cdr3_length: 13
v_call: TRBV10-2
cdr3_aa: ASSVGFGTSDEQF

j_call: TRBJ2-2
cdr3_length: 14
v_call: TRBV11-2
cdr3_aa: ASSSSGTSGSGELF

j_call: TRBJ1-1
cdr3_length: 12
v_call: TRBV28
cdr3_aa: AAHPDRDHTEAF

j_call: TRBJ1-1
cdr3_length: 12
v_call: TRBV19
cdr3_aa: ASSIGVLNTEAF

j_call: TRBJ2-1
cdr3_length: 12
v_call: TRBV27
cdr3_aa: ASSLGLVANEQF

j_call: TRBJ1-2
cdr3_length: 14
v_call: TRBV7-3
cdr3_aa: ASSLFPADKNYGYT

j_call: TRBJ2-7
cdr3_length: 15
v_call: TRBV4-1
cdr3_aa: ASSQGGWVTGSYEQY

j_call: TRBJ2-7
cdr3_length: 13
v_call: TRBV4-3
cdr3_aa: ASSQEGTSGYEQY

j_call: TRBJ1-2
cdr3_length: 11
v_call: TRBV6-6
cdr3_aa: ASSFADRGGYT

j_call: TRBJ1-2
cdr3_length: 11
v_call: TRBV5-4
cdr3_aa: ASSREGTYGYT

j_call: TRBJ2-2
cdr3_length: 15
v_call: TRBV7-3
cdr3_aa: ASSSLAGNPNTGELF

j_call: TRBJ1-2
cdr3_length: 13
v_call: TRBV19
cdr3_aa: ASKAGAGSNYGYT

j_call: TRBJ1-4
cdr3_length: 13
v_call: TRBV27
cdr3_aa: ASSLLGSAGEKLF

j_call: TRBJ2-5
cdr3_length: 12
v_call: TRBV28
cdr3_aa: ASSLSGGGETQY

j_call: TRBJ2-3
cdr3_length: 14
v_call: TRBV7-3
cdr3_aa: ASSKSGRAIGDTQY

j_call: TRBJ1-2
cdr3_length: 11
v_call: TRBV28
cdr3_aa: ASRPGTGNGYT

j_call: TRBJ2-7
cdr3_length: 12
v_call: TRBV19
cdr3_aa: ASSIAMGEEKQY

j_call: TRBJ1-1
cdr3_length: 12
v_call: TRBV29-1
cdr3_aa: SVAVVSMNTEAF

j_call: TRBJ2-3
cdr3_length: 12
v_call: TRBV4-3
cdr3_aa: ASSQGGPTDTQY

j_call: TRBJ2-3
cdr3_length: 13
v_call: TRBV30
cdr3_aa: AWSVPLGSRDTQY

j_call: TRBJ1-2
cdr3_length: 14
v_call: TRBV5-1
cdr3_aa: ASSLDRDRANYGYT

j_call: TRBJ1-3
cdr3_length: 10
v_call: TRBV2
cdr3_aa: ASRAVGNTIY

j_call: TRBJ2-3
cdr3_length: 14
v_call: TRBV15
cdr3_aa: ATSRDLPLAGDTQY

j_call: TRBJ2-7
cdr3_length: 19
v_call: TRBV19
cdr3_aa: ASSWRTAPGQGSRWAYEQY

j_call: TRBJ1-4
cdr3_length: 14
v_call: TRBV30
cdr3_aa: AWRAGQGFWGEKLF

j_call: TRBJ2-7
cdr3_length: 13
v_call: TRBV27
cdr3_aa: ASRISLAGFYEQY

j_call: TRBJ2-3
cdr3_length: 13
v_call: TRBV9
cdr3_aa: ASSPRQGGPDTQY

j_call: TRBJ2-3
cdr3_length: 12
v_call: TRBV2
cdr3_aa: ASSDGGRVNTQY

j_call: TRBJ2-1
cdr3_length: 16
v_call: TRBV4-1
cdr3_aa: ASSQEGKLGSSYNEQF

j_call: TRBJ2-1
cdr3_length: 13
v_call: TRBV29-1
cdr3_aa: SVFIRGGYKDEQF

j_call: TRBJ2-7
cdr3_length: 12
v_call: TRBV4-3
cdr3_aa: ASSQDTGTYEQY

j_call: TRBJ2-1
cdr3_length: 15
v_call: TRBV9
cdr3_aa: ASSPSRGSGGYNEQF

j_call: TRBJ2-7
cdr3_length: 12
v_call: TRBV12-2
cdr3_aa: ASRLARSTYEQY

j_call: TRBJ2-1
cdr3_length: 14
v_call: TRBV5-4
cdr3_aa: ASSRGGQGRSNEQF

j_call: TRBJ2-5
cdr3_length: 13
v_call: TRBV27
cdr3_aa: ASSTLALSLETQY

j_call: TRBJ1-2
cdr3_length: 11
v_call: TRBV7-2
cdr3_aa: ASSRGLGYGYT

j_call: TRBJ2-7
cdr3_length: 12
v_call: TRBV23-1
cdr3_aa: ASSPPGESYEQY

j_call: TRBJ2-1
cdr3_length: 11
v_call: TRBV29-1
cdr3_aa: SANSGTSGTRF

j_call: TRBJ2-6
cdr3_length: 12
v_call: TRBV28
cdr3_aa: ASTRESGANVLT

j_call: TRBJ1-5
cdr3_length: 15
v_call: TRBV28
cdr3_aa: ASTSTRTGWGNQPQH

j_call: TRBJ1-1
cdr3_length: 13
v_call: TRBV6-5
cdr3_aa: ASRSQEGIHTEAF